The source of this T cell receptor (beta chain) is a study of cytomegalovirus exposure and HLA in healthy donors. Researchers ran the PCR with 60 Vbeta and 13 Jbeta primers. TCRdb's table, derived via immunoSEQ multiplex PCR, lists solely in-frame clones and lacks some. The sample comprises roughly 150,000 clones, 70% to 85% of which are singletons, and over 2.5% rests with the top ten. The CDR3 sequence is 15 residues long. Germline V gives CDR1 ENHRY, CDR2 SYGVKD. Trimming took 6 bases from V and 9 from J; bases not matched to a gene: 14. The rearrangement joins TRBV10-3 to TRBJ2-1, with 7 bases aligning to TRBD2. The specimen sequenced was PBMCs. This sequence was found in a male donor in good health and CMV-seronegative. CDR3 in DNA: TGTGCCATCAGGGAGGCGGGAGTCACCTACGTTGAGCAGTTCTTC. Its translation: CAIREAGVTYVEQFF.